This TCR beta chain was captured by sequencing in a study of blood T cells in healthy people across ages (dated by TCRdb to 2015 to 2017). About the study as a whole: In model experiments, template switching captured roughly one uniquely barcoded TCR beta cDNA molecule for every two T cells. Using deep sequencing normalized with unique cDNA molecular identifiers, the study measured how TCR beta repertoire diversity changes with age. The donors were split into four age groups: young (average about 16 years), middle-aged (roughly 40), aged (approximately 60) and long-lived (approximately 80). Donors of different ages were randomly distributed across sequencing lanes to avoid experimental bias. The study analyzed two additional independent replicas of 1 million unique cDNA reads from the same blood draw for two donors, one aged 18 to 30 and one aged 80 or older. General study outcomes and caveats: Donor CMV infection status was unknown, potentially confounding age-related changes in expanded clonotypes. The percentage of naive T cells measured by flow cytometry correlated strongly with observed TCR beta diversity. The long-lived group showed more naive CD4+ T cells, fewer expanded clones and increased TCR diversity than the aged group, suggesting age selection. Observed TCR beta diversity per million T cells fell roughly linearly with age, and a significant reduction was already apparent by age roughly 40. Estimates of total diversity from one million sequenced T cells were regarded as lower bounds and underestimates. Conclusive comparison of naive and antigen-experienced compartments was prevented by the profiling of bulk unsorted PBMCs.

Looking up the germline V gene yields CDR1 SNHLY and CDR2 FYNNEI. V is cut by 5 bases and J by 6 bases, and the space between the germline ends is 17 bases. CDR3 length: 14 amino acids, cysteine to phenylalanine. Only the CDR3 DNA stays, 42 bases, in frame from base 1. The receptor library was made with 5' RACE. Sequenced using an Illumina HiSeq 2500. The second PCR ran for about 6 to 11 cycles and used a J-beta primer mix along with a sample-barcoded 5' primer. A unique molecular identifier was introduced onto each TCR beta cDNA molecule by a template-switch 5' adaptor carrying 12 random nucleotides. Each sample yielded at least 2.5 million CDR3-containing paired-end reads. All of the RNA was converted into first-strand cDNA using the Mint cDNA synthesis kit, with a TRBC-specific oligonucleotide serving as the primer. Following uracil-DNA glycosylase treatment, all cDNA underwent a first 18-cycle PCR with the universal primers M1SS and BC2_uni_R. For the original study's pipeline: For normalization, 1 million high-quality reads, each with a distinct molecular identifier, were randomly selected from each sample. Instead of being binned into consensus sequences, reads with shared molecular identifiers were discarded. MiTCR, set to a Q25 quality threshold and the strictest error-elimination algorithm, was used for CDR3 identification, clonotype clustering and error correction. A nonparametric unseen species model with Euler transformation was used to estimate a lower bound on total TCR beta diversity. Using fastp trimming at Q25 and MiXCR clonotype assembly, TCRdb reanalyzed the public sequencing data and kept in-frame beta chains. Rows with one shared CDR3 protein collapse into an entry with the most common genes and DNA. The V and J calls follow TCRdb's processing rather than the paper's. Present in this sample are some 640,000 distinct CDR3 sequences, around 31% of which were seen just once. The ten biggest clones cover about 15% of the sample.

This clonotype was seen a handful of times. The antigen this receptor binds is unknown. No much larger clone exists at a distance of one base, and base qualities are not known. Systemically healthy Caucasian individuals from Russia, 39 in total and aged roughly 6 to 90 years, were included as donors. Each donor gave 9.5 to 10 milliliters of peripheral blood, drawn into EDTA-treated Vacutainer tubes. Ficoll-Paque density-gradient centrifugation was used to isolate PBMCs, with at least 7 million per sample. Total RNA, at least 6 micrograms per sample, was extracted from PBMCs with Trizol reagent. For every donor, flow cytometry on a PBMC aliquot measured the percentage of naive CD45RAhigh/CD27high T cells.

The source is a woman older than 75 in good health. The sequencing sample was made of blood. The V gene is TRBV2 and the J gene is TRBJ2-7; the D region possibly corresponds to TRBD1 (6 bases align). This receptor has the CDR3 CASSCKTGPSEQYF. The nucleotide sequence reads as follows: TGTGCCAGCAGTTGCAAGACAGGACCCTCCGAGCAGTACTTC.